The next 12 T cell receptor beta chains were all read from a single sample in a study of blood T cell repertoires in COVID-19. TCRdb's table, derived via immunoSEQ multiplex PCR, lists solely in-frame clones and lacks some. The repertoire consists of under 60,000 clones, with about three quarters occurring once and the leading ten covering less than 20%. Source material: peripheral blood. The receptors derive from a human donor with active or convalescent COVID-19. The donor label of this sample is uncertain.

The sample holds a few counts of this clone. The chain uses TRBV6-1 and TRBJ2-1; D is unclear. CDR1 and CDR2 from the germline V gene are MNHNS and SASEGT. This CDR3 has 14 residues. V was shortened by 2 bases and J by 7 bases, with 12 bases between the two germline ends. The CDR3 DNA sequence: TGTGCCAGCAGTGAATCGGTAGGAGCTAATGAGCAGTTCTTC. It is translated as CASSESVGANEQFF.

CDR3 residues: CASSQEPGGPPSVHQPQHF. For the CDR3, the DNA is TGTGCCAGCAGCCAAGAGCCAGGGGGTCCACCCTCCGTCCATCAGCCCCAGCATTTT. The rearrangement joins TRBV4-2 to TRBJ1-5, with 7 bases fitting TRBD1. Germline V CDR1 and CDR2: LGHNA, YNFKEQ. CDR3 length: 19 residues. The J segment lost 5 bases and the V segment lost 0 bases, leaving 16 bases of the junction unmatched.

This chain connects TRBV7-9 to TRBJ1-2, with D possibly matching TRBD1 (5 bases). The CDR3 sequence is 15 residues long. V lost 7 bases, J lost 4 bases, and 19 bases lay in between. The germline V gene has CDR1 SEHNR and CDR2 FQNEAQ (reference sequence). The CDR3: CASTAPHLGPYGYTF. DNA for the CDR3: TGTGCCAGCACCGCCCCCCACCTGGGGCCCTATGGCTACACCTTC.

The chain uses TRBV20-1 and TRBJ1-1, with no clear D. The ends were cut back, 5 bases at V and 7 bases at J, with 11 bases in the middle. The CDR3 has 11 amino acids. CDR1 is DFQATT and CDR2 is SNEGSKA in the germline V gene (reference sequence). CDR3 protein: CSAVTEFEAFF. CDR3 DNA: TGCAGTGCTGTCACAGAATTTGAAGCTTTCTTT.

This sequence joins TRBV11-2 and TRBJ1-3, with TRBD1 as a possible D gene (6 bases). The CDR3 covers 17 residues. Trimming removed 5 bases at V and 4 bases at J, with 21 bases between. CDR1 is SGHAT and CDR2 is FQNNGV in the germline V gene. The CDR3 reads CASSLGQTLGYGNTIYF. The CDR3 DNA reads TGTGCCAGCAGCCTAGGACAGACTCTGGGGTACGGAAACACCATATATTTT.

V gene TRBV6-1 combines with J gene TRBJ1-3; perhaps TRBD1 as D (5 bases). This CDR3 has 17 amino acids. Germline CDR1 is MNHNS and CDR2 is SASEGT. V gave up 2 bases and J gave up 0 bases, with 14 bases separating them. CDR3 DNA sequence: TGTGCCAGCAGTGAAAGAGCCAGGGCGAGCTCTGGAAACACCATATATTTT. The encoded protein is CASSERARASSGNTIYF.

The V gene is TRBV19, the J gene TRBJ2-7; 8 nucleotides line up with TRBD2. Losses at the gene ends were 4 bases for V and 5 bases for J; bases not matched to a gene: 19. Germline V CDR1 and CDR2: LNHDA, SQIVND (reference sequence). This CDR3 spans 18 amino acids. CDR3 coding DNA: TGTGCCAGTAGTAGCAAAACAGCGGGAGCGGCCCGTCCTCACGAGCAGTACTTC. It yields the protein CASSSKTAGAARPHEQYF.

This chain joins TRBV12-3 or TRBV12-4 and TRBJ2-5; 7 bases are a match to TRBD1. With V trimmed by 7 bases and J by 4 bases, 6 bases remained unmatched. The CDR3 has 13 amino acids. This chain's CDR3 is CASIKGGGETQYF. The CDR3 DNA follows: TGTGCCAGCATAAAAGGGGGCGGAGAGACCCAGTACTTC.

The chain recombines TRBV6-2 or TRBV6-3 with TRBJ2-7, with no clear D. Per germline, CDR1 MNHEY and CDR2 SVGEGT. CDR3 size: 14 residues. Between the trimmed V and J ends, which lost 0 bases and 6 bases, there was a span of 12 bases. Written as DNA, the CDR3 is TGTGCCAGCAGTTACTCGATCCCCGGTTTCGAGCAGTACTTC. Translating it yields CASSYSIPGFEQYF.

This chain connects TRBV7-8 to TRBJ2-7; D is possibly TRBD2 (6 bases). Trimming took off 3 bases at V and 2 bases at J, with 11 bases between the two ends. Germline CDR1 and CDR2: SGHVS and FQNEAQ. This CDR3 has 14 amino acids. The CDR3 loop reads CASSFPSAAYEQYF. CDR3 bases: TGTGCCAGCAGCTTCCCTAGCGCCGCCTACGAGCAGTACTTC.

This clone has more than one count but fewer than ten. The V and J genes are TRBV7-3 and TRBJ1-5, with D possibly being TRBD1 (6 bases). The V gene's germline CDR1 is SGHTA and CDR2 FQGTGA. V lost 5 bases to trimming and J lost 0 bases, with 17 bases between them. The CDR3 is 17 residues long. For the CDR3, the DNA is TGTGCCAGCAGCCCCTCTCCGGGACAAAATAGCAATCAGCCCCAGCATTTT. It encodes CASSPSPGQNSNQPQHF.

As DNA, the CDR3 is TGTGCCAGCAGTTGCGAGACTAGCGTCTCCTACGAGCAGTACTTC. As protein: CASSCETSVSYEQYF. V gene TRBV6-2 or TRBV6-3 combines with J gene TRBJ2-7; 8 bases agree with TRBD2. Germline assignment: CDR1 MNHEY and CDR2 SVGEGT. CDR3 size: 15 residues. The junction had 5 bases not matched to a gene; V was cut back by 4 bases and J by 0 bases.